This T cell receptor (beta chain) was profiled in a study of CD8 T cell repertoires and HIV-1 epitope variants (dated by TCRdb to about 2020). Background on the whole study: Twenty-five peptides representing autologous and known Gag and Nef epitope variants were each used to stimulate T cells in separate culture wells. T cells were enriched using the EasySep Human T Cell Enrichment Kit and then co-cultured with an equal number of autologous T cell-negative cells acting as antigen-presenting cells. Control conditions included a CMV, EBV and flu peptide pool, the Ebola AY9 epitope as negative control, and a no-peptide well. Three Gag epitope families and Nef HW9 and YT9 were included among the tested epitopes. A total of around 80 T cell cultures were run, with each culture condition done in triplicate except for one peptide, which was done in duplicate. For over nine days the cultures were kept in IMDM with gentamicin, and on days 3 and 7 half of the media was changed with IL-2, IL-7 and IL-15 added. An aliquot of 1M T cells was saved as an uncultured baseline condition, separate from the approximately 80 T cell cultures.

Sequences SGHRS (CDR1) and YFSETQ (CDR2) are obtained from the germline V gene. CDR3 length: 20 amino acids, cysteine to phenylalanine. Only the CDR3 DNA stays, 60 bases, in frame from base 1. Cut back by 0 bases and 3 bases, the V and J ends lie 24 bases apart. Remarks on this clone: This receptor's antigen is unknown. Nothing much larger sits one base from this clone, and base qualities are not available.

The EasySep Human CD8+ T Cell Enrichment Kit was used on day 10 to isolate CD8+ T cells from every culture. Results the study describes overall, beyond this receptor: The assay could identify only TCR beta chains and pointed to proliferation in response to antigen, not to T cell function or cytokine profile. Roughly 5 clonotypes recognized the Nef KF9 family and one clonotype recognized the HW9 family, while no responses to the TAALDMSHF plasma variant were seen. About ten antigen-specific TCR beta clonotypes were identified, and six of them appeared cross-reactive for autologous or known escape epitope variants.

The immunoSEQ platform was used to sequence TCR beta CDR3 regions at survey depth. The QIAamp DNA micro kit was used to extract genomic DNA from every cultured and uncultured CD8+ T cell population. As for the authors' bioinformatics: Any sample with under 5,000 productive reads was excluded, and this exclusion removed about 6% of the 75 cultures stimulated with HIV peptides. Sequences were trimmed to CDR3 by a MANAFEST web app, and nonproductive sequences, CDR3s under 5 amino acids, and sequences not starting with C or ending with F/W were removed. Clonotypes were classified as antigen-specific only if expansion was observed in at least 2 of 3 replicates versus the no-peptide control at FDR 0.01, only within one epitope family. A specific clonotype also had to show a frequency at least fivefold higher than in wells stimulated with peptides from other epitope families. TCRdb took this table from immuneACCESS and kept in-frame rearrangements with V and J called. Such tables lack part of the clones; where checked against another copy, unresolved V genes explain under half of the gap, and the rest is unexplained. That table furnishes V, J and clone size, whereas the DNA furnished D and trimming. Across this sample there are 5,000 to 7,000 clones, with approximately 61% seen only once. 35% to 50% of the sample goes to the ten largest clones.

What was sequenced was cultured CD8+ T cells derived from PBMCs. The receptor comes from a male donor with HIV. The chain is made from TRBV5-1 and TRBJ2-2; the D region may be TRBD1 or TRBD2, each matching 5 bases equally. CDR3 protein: CASSLAPLGGSRVDTGELFF. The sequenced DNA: TGCGCCAGCAGCTTGGCCCCGCTTGGGGGATCGCGAGTCGACACCGGGGAGCTGTTTTTT.